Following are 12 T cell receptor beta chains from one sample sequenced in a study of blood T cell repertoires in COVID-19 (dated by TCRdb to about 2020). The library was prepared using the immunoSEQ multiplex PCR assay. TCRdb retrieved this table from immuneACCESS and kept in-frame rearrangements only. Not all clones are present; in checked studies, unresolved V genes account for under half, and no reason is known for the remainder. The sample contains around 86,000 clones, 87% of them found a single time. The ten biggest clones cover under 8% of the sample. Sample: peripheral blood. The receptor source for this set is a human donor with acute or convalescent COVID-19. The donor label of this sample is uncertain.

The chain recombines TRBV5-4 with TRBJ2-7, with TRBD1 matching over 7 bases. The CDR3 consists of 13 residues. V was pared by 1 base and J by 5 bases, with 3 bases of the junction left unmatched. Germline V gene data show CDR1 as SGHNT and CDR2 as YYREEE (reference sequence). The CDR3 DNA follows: TGTGCCAGCAGCTTGATAGGGGGCGACGAGCAGTACTTC. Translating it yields CASSLIGGDEQYF.

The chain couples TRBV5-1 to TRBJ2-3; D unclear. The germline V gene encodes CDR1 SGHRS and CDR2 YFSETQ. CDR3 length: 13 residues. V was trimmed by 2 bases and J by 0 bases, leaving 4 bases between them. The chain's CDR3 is CASSFSSTDTQYF. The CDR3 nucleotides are TGCGCCAGCAGCTTTTCAAGCACAGATACGCAGTATTTT.

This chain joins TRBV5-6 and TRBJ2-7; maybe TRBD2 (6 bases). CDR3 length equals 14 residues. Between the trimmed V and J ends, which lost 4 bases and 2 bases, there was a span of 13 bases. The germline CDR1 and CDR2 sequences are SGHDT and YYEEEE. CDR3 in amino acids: CASSPGDSAYEQYF. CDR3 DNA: TGTGCCAGCAGCCCGGGGGACTCTGCCTACGAGCAGTACTTC.

The CDR3 DNA follows: TGTGCCAGCAGCCAAGACCAAGCGGCCGCCTGGAACACTGAAGCTTTCTTT. This encodes CASSQDQAAAWNTEAFF. The rearrangement joins TRBV3-1 (or the pseudogene TRBV3-2) to TRBJ1-1; D gene uncertain. CDR1 is LGHDT and CDR2 is YNNKEL in the germline V gene (reference sequence). CDR3 length: 17 residues. Trimming removed 0 bases at V and 1 base at J, with 15 bases between.

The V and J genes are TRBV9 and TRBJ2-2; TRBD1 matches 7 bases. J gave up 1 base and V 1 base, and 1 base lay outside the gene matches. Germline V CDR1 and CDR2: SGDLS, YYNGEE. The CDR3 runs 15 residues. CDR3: CASSVRQGNTGELFF. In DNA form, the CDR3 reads TGTGCCAGCAGCGTAAGACAGGGGAACACCGGGGAGCTGTTTTTT.

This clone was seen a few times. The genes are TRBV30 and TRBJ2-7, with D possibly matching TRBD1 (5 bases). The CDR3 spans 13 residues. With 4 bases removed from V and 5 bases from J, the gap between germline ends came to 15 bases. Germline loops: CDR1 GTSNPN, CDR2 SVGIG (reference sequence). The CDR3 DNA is TGTGCCTGGAACCACAGGTTTGGGGACGAGCAGTACTTC. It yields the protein CAWNHRFGDEQYF.

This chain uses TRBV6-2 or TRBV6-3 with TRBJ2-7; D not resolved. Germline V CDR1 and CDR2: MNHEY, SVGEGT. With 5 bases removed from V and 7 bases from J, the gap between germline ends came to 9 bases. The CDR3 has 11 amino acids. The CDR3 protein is CASSPLGEQYF. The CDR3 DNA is TGTGCCAGCAGTCCCCTAGGAGAGCAGTACTTC.

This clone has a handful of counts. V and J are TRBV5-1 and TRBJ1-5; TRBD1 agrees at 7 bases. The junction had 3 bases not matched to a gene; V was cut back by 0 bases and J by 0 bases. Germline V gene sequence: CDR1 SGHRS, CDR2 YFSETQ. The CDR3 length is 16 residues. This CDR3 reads CASSLGTGNSNQPQHF. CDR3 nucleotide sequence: TGCGCCAGCAGCTTGGGGACAGGCAATAGCAATCAGCCCCAGCATTTT.

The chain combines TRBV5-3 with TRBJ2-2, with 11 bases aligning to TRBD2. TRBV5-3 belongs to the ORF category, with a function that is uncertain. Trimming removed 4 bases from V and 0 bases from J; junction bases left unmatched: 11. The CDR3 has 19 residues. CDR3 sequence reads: CARSPGIAGGFANTGELFF. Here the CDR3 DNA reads TGTGCCAGAAGCCCTGGGATAGCGGGGGGGTTCGCGAACACCGGGGAGCTGTTTTTT.

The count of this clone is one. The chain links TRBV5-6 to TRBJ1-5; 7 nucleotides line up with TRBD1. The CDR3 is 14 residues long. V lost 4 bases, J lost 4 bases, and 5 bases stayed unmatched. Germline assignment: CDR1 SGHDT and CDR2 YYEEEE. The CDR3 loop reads CASSLDRRNQPQHF. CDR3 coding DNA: TGTGCCAGCAGCCTGGACAGGCGGAATCAGCCCCAGCATTTT.

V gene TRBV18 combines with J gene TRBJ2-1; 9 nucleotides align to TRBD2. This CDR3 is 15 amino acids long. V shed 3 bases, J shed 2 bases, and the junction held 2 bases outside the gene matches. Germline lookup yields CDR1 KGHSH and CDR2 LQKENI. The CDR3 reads CASSPAGGTYNEQFF. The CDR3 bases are TGTGCCAGCTCACCTGCGGGGGGGACCTACAATGAGCAGTTCTTC.

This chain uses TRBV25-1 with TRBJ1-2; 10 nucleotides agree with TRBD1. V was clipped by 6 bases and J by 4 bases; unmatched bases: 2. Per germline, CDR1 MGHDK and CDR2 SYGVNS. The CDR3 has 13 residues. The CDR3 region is CASRGQGPYGYTF. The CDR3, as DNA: TGTGCCAGCAGGGGACAGGGGCCCTATGGCTACACCTTC.